Presented here are 20 T cell receptor beta chains from one specimen sequenced in a study of OX40 agonist ivuxolimab in advanced cancers. Sequenced by immunoSEQ multiplex PCR; TCRdb stores in-frame clones only, minus some. Among tens of thousands of clones, about 85% were seen once, and the ten largest hold more than 2.5%. The source was CD4+ or CD8+ T cells sorted from blood, collected in a trial of the OX40 agonist ivuxolimab. These receptors all stem from an adult with an advanced solid tumor such as melanoma, head and neck, liver or kidney cancer.

J is TRBJ2-2 and V is TRBV11-3; a weak D match, TRBD2 (6 bases). Per the germline V gene, CDR1 is SGHNT and CDR2 is YENEEA. The CDR3 is 17 amino acids. V shed 2 bases and J shed 3 bases, with 16 bases lying between them. The CDR3 DNA follows: TGTGCCAGCAGCTTATTGGGGCGGGAAGCGTACACCGGGGAGCTGTTTTTT. Translating it yields CASSLLGREAYTGELFF.

The chain carries TRBV5-5 and TRBJ2-1, with D possibly being TRBD1 or TRBD2 (5 bases each). The V and J ends lost 2 bases and 3 bases respectively, with 24 bases between them. This CDR3 comprises 19 residues. The germline gives CDR1 SGHKS, CDR2 YYEKEE (reference sequence). For the CDR3, the DNA is TGTGCCAGCAGCTTAACGATCCGGGGCTCCCGAAGGTTCTACAATGAGCAGTTCTTC. Its translation is CASSLTIRGSRRFYNEQFF.

The table lists this clone with a count of one. J is TRBJ2-1 and V is TRBV4-2, with D unresolved. V shed 0 bases and J shed 0 bases, with 9 bases lying between them. The V gene's germline CDR1 is LGHNA and CDR2 YNFKEQ. This CDR3 comprises 16 residues. CDR3 amino acids: CASSQDWGGSYNEQFF. Here the CDR3 DNA reads TGTGCCAGCAGCCAAGACTGGGGTGGCTCCTACAATGAGCAGTTCTTC.

This sequence joins TRBV5-1 and TRBJ1-1; D uncertain. The CDR3 is 14 residues long. The germline V and J ends were trimmed by 2 bases and 1 base, with 9 bases remaining between them. Germline V gene lookup returns CDR1 SGHRS and CDR2 YFSETQ. CDR3 region: CASSLSDGNTEAFF. The CDR3 DNA sequence: TGCGCCAGCAGCTTATCGGACGGGAACACTGAAGCTTTCTTT.

V and J are TRBV16 and TRBJ2-2, with 13 nucleotides matching TRBD2. The germline V gene encodes CDR1 KGHSY and CDR2 FQNENV. V lost 7 bases, J lost 4 bases, and 3 bases stayed unmatched. This CDR3 has 15 amino acids. The CDR3 nucleotides read TGTGCCAGCACCCGGACTAGCGGGAGCACCGGGGAGCTGTTTTTT. This sequence encodes CASTRTSGSTGELFF.

The gene calls are TRBV10-3 and TRBJ1-1, with 7 bases matching TRBD1. CDR1 is ENHRY, CDR2 SYGVKD, per germline. The V and J ends lost 10 bases and 3 bases, in that order; junction bases with no gene match: 8. The CDR3 loop spans 13 amino acids. The CDR3 nucleotides are TGTGCCACCGAGACAGGGCTCGACACTGAAGCTTTCTTT. Amino acids: CATETGLDTEAFF.

The chain joins TRBV5-1 to TRBJ1-4; unclear D gene. The germline CDR1 and CDR2 sequences are SGHRS and YFSETQ. The CDR3 consists of 14 residues. Between the trimmed V and J ends, which lost 1 base and 0 bases, there was a span of 4 bases. The CDR3 DNA follows: TGCGCCAGCAGCTTGCTCTCAACTAATGAAAAACTGTTTTTT. It encodes CASSLLSTNEKLFF.

The chain is built from TRBV9 and TRBJ1-3, with unresolved D. This CDR3 comprises 15 residues. Germline CDR1 and CDR2: SGDLS and YYNGEE. V was trimmed by 4 bases and J by 1 base, leaving 12 bases between them. The CDR3 DNA reads as TGTGCCAGCAGCCCCGAAGGTCTATCTGGAAACACCATATATTTT. It encodes CASSPEGLSGNTIYF.

This chain connects TRBV14 to TRBJ2-3; D remains ambiguous. This CDR3 has 13 residues. V lost 1 base and J lost 7, with 9 bases in between. Germline V gene lookup returns CDR1 SGHDN and CDR2 FVKESK. The DNA for the CDR3 is TGTGCCAGCAGCCAAGTTCCCGTGCATACGCAGTATTTT. This codes for CASSQVPVHTQYF. Using reference TRBV14 and TRBJ2-3 for the parts outside the CDR3, the full variable domain is EAGVTQFPSHSVIEKGQTVTLRCDPISGHDNLYWYRRVMGKEIKFLLHFVKESKQDESGMPNNRFLAERTGGTYSTLKVQPAELEDSGVYFCASSQVPVHTQYFGPGTRLTVL.

The rearrangement joins TRBV15 to TRBJ2-5; weak D call: TRBD1 (5 bases). The CDR3 covers 15 residues. Deletions cut 3 bases from V and 4 bases from J, with 15 bases between. Per germline, CDR1 LNHNV and CDR2 YYDKDF (reference sequence). CDR3 protein: CATSRPPGAGETQYF. CDR3 nucleotides: TGTGCCACCAGCAGGCCCCCTGGGGCAGGAGAGACCCAGTACTTC.

A single count supports this clone. The chain couples TRBV6-1 to TRBJ1-2; 8 positions agree with TRBD1. V was pared by 6 bases and J by 8 bases, with 11 bases of the junction left unmatched. CDR3 length equals 14 residues. Germline CDR1 reads MNHNS; CDR2 reads SASEGT. The CDR3, as DNA: TGTGCCAGCAGCGAAATAGGGCCAGGGGGCGGCTACACCTTC. Protein sequence: CASSEIGPGGGYTF.

This clone was counted between two and nine times. The chain carries TRBV19 and TRBJ1-6; 7 nucleotides align to TRBD1. The V gene's germline CDR1 is LNHDA and CDR2 SQIVND (reference sequence). J lost 9 bases, V lost 3 bases, and 11 bases had no gene match. The CDR3 has 16 amino acids. DNA of the CDR3: TGTGCCAGTAGTATCCGACAGGGATTTTTGATTTCACCCCTCCACTTT. It specifies CASSIRQGFLISPLHF.

The V gene is TRBV18, the J gene TRBJ2-7, with 7 nucleotides matching TRBD1. This CDR3 comprises 17 residues. Germline trimming cut 3 bases from V and 2 bases from J; bases unmatched to any gene: 13. Germline V CDR1 and CDR2: KGHSH, LQKENI. The CDR3 DNA is TGTGCCAGCTCACCGGCACCGGGACAGCGAGCGCCCTACGAGCAGTACTTC. The encoded protein is CASSPAPGQRAPYEQYF.

The chain recombines TRBV19 with TRBJ1-1; 9 bases fit TRBD1. Germline CDR1 LNHDA, CDR2 SQIVND (reference sequence). J lost 4 bases, V lost 5 bases, and 8 bases had no gene match. This CDR3 contains 15 residues. CDR3 loop: CASSSISTGGTEAFF. The CDR3, as DNA: TGTGCCAGTAGTTCGATTTCGACAGGGGGCACTGAAGCTTTCTTT.

The chain carries TRBV7-2 and TRBJ2-3; tentatively, D is TRBD1 or TRBD2 (6 bases each). CDR3 size: 14 residues. V lost 5 bases to trimming and J lost 8 bases, with 17 bases between them. The germline V gene encodes CDR1 SGHTA and CDR2 FQGNSA. This CDR3 is CASSPGGSRGTQYF. CDR3 DNA: TGTGCCAGCAGCCCCGGGGGCTCCCGAGGTACGCAGTATTTT.

This clone was seen once. The V call is TRBV6-4, the J call TRBJ1-1, with D unresolved. Germline CDR1 reads MRHNA; CDR2 reads SNTAGT. This CDR3 is 13 amino acids long. Trimming removed 3 bases from V and 4 bases from J, with 9 bases in between. CDR3 loop: CASSEWVGTEAFF. The CDR3 nucleotides are TGTGCCAGCAGTGAATGGGTCGGCACTGAAGCTTTCTTT.

The gene calls are TRBV5-1 and TRBJ1-4, with D maybe TRBD1 (6 bases). The germline V gene has CDR1 SGHRS and CDR2 YFSETQ. The CDR3 is 14 amino acids. V was pared by 4 bases and J by 4 bases, with 11 bases between. The CDR3 spells CASSEDRNNEKLFF. The CDR3, as DNA: TGCGCCAGCAGCGAGGACAGAAATAATGAAAAACTGTTTTTT.

The genes are TRBV6-5 and TRBJ2-2, with 7 bases fitting TRBD2. The V segment lost 7 bases and the J segment 5 bases; nucleotides outside the gene matches: 4. The CDR3 length is 13 residues. Germline V gene data show CDR1 as MNHEY and CDR2 as SVGAGI. The chain's CDR3 is CASTKAGTGELFF. The DNA of the CDR3 is TGTGCCAGCACCAAAGCGGGGACCGGGGAGCTGTTTTTT.

The V and J genes are TRBV30 and TRBJ1-2; the D is unclear. The germline V gene has CDR1 GTSNPN and CDR2 SVGIG (reference sequence). This CDR3 region has 12 residues. Trimming took off 1 base at V and 4 bases at J, with 7 bases between the two ends. In DNA form, the CDR3 reads TGTGCCTGGAGTGGGGGTTTCTATGGCTACACCTTC. Amino acid sequence: CAWSGGFYGYTF. The whole variable domain, remainder taken from reference TRBV30 and TRBJ1-2, is SQTIHQWPATLVQPVGSPLSLECTVEGTSNPNLYWYRQAAGRGLQLLFYSVGIGQISSEVPQNLSASRPQDRQFILSSKKLLLSDSGFYLCAWSGGFYGYTFGSGTRLTVV.

The genes are TRBV23-1 and TRBJ1-1; TRBD1 matches at 7 bases. TRBV23-1 is placed among ORFs of uncertain function. V lost 6 bases and J lost 1; bases outside the gene matches: 11. The CDR3 consists of 16 residues. This CDR3 reads CASRQTGAKKNTEAFF. CDR3 in DNA: TGCGCCAGCAGGCAAACAGGGGCGAAAAAGAACACTGAAGCTTTCTTT.